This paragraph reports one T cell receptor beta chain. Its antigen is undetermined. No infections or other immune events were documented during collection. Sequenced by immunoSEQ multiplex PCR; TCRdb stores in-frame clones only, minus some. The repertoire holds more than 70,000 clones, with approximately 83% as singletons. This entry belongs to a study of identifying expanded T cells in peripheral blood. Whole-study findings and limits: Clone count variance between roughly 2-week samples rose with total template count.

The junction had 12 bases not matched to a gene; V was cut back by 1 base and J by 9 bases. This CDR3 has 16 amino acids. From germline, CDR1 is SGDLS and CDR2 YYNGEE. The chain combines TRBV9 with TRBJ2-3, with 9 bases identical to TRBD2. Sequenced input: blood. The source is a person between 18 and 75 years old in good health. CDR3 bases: TGTGCCAGCAGCGTACGCAGAGCGGGGGGCCCCCGGACGCAGTATTTT. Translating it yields CASSVRRAGGPRTQYF.